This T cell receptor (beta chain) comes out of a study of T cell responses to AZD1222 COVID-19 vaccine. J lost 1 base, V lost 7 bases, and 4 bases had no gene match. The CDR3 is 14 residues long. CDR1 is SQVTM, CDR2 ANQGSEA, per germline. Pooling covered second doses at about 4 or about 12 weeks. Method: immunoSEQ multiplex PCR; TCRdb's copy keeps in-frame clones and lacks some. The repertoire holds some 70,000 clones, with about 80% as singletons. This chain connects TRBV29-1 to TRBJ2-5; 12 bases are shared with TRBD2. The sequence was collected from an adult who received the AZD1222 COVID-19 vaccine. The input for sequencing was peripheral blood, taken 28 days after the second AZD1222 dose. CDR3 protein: CSAGLAGPQETQYF. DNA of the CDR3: TGCAGCGCTGGACTAGCGGGACCCCAAGAGACCCAGTACTTC.